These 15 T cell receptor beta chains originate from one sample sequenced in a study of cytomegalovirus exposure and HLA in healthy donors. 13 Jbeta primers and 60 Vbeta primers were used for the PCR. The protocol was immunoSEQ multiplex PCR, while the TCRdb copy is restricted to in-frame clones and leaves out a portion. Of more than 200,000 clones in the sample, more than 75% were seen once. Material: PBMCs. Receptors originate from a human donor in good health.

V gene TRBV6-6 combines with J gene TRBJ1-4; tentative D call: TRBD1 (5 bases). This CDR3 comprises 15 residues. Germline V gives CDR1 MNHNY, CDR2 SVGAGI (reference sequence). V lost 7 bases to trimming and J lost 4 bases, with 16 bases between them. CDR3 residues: CASKTPGGNNEKLFF. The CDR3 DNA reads TGTGCCAGCAAGACTCCGGGGGGGAATAATGAAAAACTGTTTTTT.

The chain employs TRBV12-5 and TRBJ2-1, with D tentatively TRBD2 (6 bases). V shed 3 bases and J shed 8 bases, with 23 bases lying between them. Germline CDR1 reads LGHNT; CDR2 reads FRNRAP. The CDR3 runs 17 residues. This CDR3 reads CASGFRLGTGKNDEQFF. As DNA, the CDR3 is TGTGCTAGTGGTTTCCGCCTCGGGACTGGCAAGAACGATGAGCAGTTCTTC.

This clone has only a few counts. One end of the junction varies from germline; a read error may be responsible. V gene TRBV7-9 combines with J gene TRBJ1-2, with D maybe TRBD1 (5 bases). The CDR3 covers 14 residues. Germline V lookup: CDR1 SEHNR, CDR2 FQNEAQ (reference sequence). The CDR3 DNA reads TGTTCCAGCAGCTTAGACAGCATAGACTATGGCTACACCTTC. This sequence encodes CSSSLDSIDYGYTF. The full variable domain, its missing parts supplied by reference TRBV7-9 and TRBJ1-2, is DTGVSQNPRHKITKRGQNVTFRCDPISEHNRLYWYRQTLGQGPEFLTYFQNEAQLEKSRLLSDRFSAERPKGSFSTLEIQRTEQGDSAMYLCSSSLDSIDYGYTFGSGTRLTVV.

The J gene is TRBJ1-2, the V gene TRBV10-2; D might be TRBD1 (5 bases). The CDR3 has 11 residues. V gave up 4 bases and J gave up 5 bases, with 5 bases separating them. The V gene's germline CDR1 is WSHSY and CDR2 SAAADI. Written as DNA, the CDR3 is TGCGCCAGCAGTGGACAGTATGGCTACACCTTC. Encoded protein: CASSGQYGYTF.

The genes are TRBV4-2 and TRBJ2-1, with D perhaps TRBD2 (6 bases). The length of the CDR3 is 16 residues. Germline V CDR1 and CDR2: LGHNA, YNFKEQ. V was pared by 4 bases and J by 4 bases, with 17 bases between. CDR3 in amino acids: CASSLAVTEPYNEQFF. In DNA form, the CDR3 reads TGTGCCAGCAGCCTAGCGGTTACAGAACCTTACAATGAGCAGTTCTTC.

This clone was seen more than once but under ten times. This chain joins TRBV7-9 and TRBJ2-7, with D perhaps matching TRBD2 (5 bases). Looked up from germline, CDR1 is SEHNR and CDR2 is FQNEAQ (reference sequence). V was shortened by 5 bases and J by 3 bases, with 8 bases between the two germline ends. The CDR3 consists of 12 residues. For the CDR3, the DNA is TGTGCCAGCAGCCCCGAGGGCTACGAGCAGTACTTC. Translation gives CASSPEGYEQYF.

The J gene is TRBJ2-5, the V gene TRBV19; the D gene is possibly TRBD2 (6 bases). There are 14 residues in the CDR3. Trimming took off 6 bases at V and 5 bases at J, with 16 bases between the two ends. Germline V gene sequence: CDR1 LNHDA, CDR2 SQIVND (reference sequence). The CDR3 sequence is CASSHPGVGETQYF. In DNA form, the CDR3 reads TGTGCCAGTAGCCATCCGGGAGTAGGCGAGACCCAGTACTTC.

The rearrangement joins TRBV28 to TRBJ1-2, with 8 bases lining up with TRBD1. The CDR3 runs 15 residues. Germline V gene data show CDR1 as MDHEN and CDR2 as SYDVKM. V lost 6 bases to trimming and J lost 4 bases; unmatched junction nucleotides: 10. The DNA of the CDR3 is TGTGCCAGCAGCTCCCCGACAGGGGACGCCTATGGCTACACCTTC. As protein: CASSSPTGDAYGYTF.

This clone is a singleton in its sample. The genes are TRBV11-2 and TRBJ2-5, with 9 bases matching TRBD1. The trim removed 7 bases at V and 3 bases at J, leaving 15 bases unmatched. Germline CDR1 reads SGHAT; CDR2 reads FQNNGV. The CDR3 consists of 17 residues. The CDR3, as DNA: TGTGCCAGCAACTGGCGGGACTCGGGACAGGGCGAAGAGACCCAGTACTTC. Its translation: CASNWRDSGQGEETQYF.

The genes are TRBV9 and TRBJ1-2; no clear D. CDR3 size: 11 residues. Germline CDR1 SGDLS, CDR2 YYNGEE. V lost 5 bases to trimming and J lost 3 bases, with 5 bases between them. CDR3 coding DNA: TGTGCCAGCAGGGCTTACTATGGCTACACCTTC. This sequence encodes CASRAYYGYTF.

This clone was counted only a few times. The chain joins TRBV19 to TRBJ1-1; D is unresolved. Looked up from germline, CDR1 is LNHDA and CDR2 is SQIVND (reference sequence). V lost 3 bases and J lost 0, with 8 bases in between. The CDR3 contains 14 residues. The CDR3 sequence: CASSIALMNTEAFF. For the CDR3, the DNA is TGTGCCAGTAGTATTGCACTGATGAACACTGAAGCTTTCTTT.

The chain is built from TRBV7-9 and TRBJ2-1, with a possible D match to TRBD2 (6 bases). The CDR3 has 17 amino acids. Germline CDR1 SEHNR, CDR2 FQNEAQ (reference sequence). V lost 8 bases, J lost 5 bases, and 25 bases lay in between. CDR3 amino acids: CASQTGGERKRNNEQFF. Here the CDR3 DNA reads TGTGCCAGCCAGACGGGCGGGGAAAGAAAACGGAACAATGAGCAGTTCTTC. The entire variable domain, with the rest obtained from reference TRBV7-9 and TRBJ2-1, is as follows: DTGVSQNPRHKITKRGQNVTFRCDPISEHNRLYWYRQTLGQGPEFLTYFQNEAQLEKSRLLSDRFSAERPKGSFSTLEIQRTEQGDSAMYLCASQTGGERKRNNEQFFGPGTRLTVL.

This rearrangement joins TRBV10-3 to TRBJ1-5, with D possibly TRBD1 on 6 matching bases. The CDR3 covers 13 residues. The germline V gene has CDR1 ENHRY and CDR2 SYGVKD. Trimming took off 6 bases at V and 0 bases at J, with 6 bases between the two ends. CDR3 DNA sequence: TGTGCCATCAGGGACAGTAGCAATCAGCCCCAGCATTTT. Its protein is CAIRDSSNQPQHF.

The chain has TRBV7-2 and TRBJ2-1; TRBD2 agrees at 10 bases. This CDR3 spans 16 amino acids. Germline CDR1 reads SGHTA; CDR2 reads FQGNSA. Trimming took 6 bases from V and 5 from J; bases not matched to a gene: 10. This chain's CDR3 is CASRRVGTSANNEQFF. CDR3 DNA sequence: TGTGCCAGCAGAAGAGTAGGGACTAGCGCTAACAATGAGCAGTTCTTC.

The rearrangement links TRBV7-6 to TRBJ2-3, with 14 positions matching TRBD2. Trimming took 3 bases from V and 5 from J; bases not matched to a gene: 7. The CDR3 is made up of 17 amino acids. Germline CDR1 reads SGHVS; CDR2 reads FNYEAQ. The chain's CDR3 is CASSFRLAGGPVDTQYF. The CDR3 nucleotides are TGTGCCAGCAGCTTCCGACTAGCGGGAGGGCCCGTAGATACGCAGTATTTT.